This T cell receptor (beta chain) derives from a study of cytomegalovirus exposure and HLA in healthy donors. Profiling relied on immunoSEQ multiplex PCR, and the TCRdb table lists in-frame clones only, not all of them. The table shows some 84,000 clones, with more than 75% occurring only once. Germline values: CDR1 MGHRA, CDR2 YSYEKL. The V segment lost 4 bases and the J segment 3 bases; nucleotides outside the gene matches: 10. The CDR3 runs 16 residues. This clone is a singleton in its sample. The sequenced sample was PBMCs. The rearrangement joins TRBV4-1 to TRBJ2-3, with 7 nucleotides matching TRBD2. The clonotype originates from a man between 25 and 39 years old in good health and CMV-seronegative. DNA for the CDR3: TGCGCCAGCAGCCCGCGGGGGAATACGGAGACAGATACGCAGTATTTT. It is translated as CASSPRGNTETDTQYF.